Listed here are 24 T cell receptor beta chains from one sample, sequenced in a study of CD8 T cells in Susac syndrome. Random hexamers were used to reverse transcribe about 0.5 to 1 ug of RNA. One entry per CDR3 protein, called by TCRdb with MiXCR from the immunoSEQ multiplex PCR reads. The sample yields 350,000 to 550,000 distinct CDR3 sequences, 75% to 90% seen once. Sequencing used CD8+ T cells from PBMCs. The receptors shown here come from a human donor with multiple sclerosis.

The rearrangement joins TRBV30 to TRBJ2-1; D gene uncertain. The CDR3 extends over 13 amino acids. V was pared by 0 bases and J by 4 bases, with 7 bases between. Germline values: CDR1 GTSNPN, CDR2 SVGIG (reference sequence). The CDR3 here is CAWSVQEYNEQFF. The CDR3 nucleotides read TGTGCCTGGAGTGTTCAGGAGTACAATGAGCAGTTCTTC.

This chain uses TRBV14 with TRBJ1-3; D is ambiguous. V gave up 0 bases and J gave up 4 bases, with 16 bases separating them. Germline assignment: CDR1 SGHDN and CDR2 FVKESK. CDR3 size: 17 residues. The CDR3 region has the DNA TGTGCCAGCAGCCAAGAGGAAGTGAGGGCCCTGGGAAACACCATATATTTT. Amino acids: CASSQEEVRALGNTIYF. The variable domain in full, completed from reference TRBV14 and TRBJ1-3, reads EAGVTQFPSHSVIEKGQTVTLRCDPISGHDNLYWYRRVMGKEIKFLLHFVKESKQDESGMPNNRFLAERTGGTYSTLKVQPAELEDSGVYFCASSQEEVRALGNTIYFGEGSWLTVV.

The chain carries TRBV27 and TRBJ2-1, with 8 nucleotides matching TRBD1. The J segment lost 5 bases and the V segment lost 8 bases, leaving 11 bases of the junction unmatched. The length of the CDR3 is 15 residues. Germline V gene sequence: CDR1 MNHEY, CDR2 SMNVEV (reference sequence). In DNA form, the CDR3 reads TGTGCCAGCTCGACAGGGGCAAGTAGGAACAATGAGCAGTTCTTC. Translating gives CASSTGASRNNEQFF.

V usage is TRBV27 and J usage is TRBJ1-2, with D possibly being TRBD1 (5 bases). Per the germline V gene, CDR1 is MNHEY and CDR2 is SMNVEV (reference sequence). V lost 5 bases to trimming and J lost 4 bases, with 11 bases between them. This CDR3 is 13 amino acids long. CDR3 amino acids: CASSPGGTYGYTF. CDR3 DNA sequence: TGTGCCAGCAGTCCTGGCGGGACCTATGGCTACACCTTC.

This clonotype appeared a few times. The genes are TRBV7-4 and TRBJ1-1, with no clear D. V lost 8 bases, J lost 1 base, and 8 bases lay in between. The CDR3 consists of 12 residues. Germline V gene data show CDR1 as SGHVT and CDR2 as SQSDAQ. CDR3 in amino acids: CASFESNTEAFF. In DNA form, the CDR3 reads TGTGCCAGCTTCGAATCGAACACTGAAGCTTTCTTT. Together with reference TRBV7-4 and TRBJ1-1, the CDR3 gives the full variable domain: GAGVSQSPRYKVAKRGRDVALRCDSISGHVTLYWYRQTLGQGSEVLTYSQSDAQRDKSGRPSGRFSAERPERSVSTLKIQRTEQGDSAVYLCASFESNTEAFFGQGTRLTVV.

The V and J genes are TRBV4-1 and TRBJ2-3; TRBD2 aligns across 8 bases. The trim removed 4 bases at V and 7 bases at J, leaving 13 bases unmatched. CDR1 is MGHRA, CDR2 YSYEKL, per germline. This CDR3 has 16 amino acids. CDR3 nucleotide sequence: TGCGCCAGCAGCCGCGGGGGGAGGCCGGATTATTATACGCAGTATTTT. It codes for CASSRGGRPDYYTQYF.

On this clonotype itself: At one end the junction does not follow the germline gene, possibly because of a read error. The chain uses TRBV4-1 and TRBJ1-2; possible D gene TRBD1, 6 bases. The CDR3 is 13 amino acids. CDR1 MGHRA and CDR2 YSYEKL come from the germline V gene. DNA of the CDR3: TGTGCCAGCAGCCCCGAGGGGGTATATGGCTACACCTTC. Encoded protein: CASSPEGVYGYTF.

V usage is TRBV7-7 and J usage is TRBJ1-4; unclear D gene. The CDR3 length is 14 residues. The germline V and J ends were trimmed by 0 bases and 10 bases, with 12 bases remaining between them. The V gene's germline CDR1 is SSHAT and CDR2 FNYEAQ (reference sequence). In DNA, the CDR3 is TGTGCCAGCAGCTTAGCGCCCCTGGGCCGAAAACTGTTTTTT. Translation gives CASSLAPLGRKLFF.

The chain recombines TRBV5-1 with TRBJ2-7; no clear D. V was cut by 4 bases and J by 6 bases, with 8 bases left in between. CDR1 is SGHRS, CDR2 YFSETQ, per germline. This CDR3 has 11 residues. The CDR3 DNA reads as TGCGCCAGCAGCCTGACGGCCGAGCAGTACTTC. Protein sequence: CASSLTAEQYF.

CDR3 in amino acids: CASSVSGGNTGELFF. The CDR3 nucleotides are TGTGCCAGCAGCGTTAGCGGGGGGAACACCGGGGAGCTGTTTTTT. This sequence joins TRBV9 and TRBJ2-2, with 9 bases fitting TRBD2. V lost 2 bases, J lost 1 base, and 0 bases stayed unmatched. The CDR3 runs 15 residues. CDR1 and CDR2 (germline): SGDLS, YYNGEE.

The chain joins TRBV4-1 to TRBJ2-1, with D unresolved. With 2 bases removed from V and 4 bases from J, the gap between germline ends came to 15 bases. CDR1 and CDR2 from the germline V gene are MGHRA and YSYEKL. This CDR3 has 16 residues. The DNA for the CDR3 is TGCGCCAGCAGCCAATCCCGTGCCAGTACATACAATGAGCAGTTCTTC. Residues: CASSQSRASTYNEQFF.

V and J are TRBV30 and TRBJ2-7; weak D call: TRBD1 (6 bases). V shed 6 bases and J shed 3 bases, with 18 bases lying between them. Germline CDR1 is GTSNPN and CDR2 is SVGIG (reference sequence). The CDR3 has 14 residues. This CDR3 is CACREGDTHYEQYF. DNA for the CDR3: TGTGCCTGTCGGGAAGGGGACACCCACTACGAGCAGTACTTC.

V gene TRBV19 combines with J gene TRBJ2-7; TRBD2 aligns across 7 bases. Germline V CDR1 and CDR2: LNHDA, SQIVND (reference sequence). The CDR3 runs 12 residues. Trimming took 7 bases from V and 5 from J; bases not matched to a gene: 5. The CDR3 here is CASNQGGNEQYF. CDR3 DNA: TGTGCCAGTAATCAGGGAGGGAACGAGCAGTACTTC. Together with reference TRBV19 and TRBJ2-7, the CDR3 gives the full variable domain: DGGITQSPKYLFRKEGQNVTLSCEQNLNHDAMYWYRQDPGQGLRLIYYSQIVNDFQKGDIAEGYSVSREKKESFPLTVTSAQKNPTAFYLCASNQGGNEQYFGPGTRLTVT.

V gene TRBV30 combines with J gene TRBJ2-7; the match to TRBD2 covers 12 bases. After removal of 3 bases from V and 4 bases from J, the junction contained 4 bases not matched to a gene. Germline V gives CDR1 GTSNPN, CDR2 SVGIG (reference sequence). This CDR3 region has 14 residues. Written as DNA, the CDR3 is TGTGCCTGGAGCCCTAGCGGGGGGGCGTACGAGCAGTACTTC. Translating gives CAWSPSGGAYEQYF.

The chain has TRBV30 and TRBJ1-2; possible D gene TRBD1, 5 bases. Germline values: CDR1 GTSNPN, CDR2 SVGIG (reference sequence). The length of the CDR3 is 14 residues. V lost 2 bases, J lost 5 bases, and 15 bases lay in between. CDR3 amino acids: CAWSTRKGVYGYTF. Here the CDR3 DNA reads TGTGCCTGGAGTACCCGCAAAGGGGTTTATGGCTACACCTTC.

This sequence joins TRBV3-1 and TRBJ2-1, with TRBD2 matching 9 bases. The V and J ends lost 1 base and 5 bases, in that order; junction bases with no gene match: 6. Germline V gene sequence: CDR1 LGHDT, CDR2 YNNKEL (reference sequence). The CDR3 runs 16 residues. CDR3 protein: CASSQGGRDGHNEQFF. Written as DNA, the CDR3 is TGTGCCAGCAGCCAAGGCGGGAGGGACGGCCACAATGAGCAGTTCTTC.

The chain joins TRBV6-2 or TRBV6-3 to TRBJ2-3, with 8 nucleotides matching TRBD2. This CDR3 has 15 amino acids. Germline lookup yields CDR1 MNHEY and CDR2 SVGEGT. Trimming removed 10 bases from V and 5 bases from J; junction bases left unmatched: 14. CDR3 residues: CATEWGAGVEDTQYF. DNA for the CDR3: TGTGCCACAGAATGGGGAGCGGGGGTGGAAGATACGCAGTATTTT.

The rearrangement links TRBV27 to TRBJ2-1, with 7 bases matching TRBD2. Looked up from germline, CDR1 is MNHEY and CDR2 is SMNVEV (reference sequence). CDR3 size: 15 residues. After removal of 5 bases from V and 3 bases from J, the junction contained 7 bases not matched to a gene. The DNA for the CDR3 is TGTGCCAGCAGTCCCGGGACTACGTACTACAATGAGCAGTTCTTC. Translated, it gives CASSPGTTYYNEQFF.

The chain joins TRBV12-3 or TRBV12-4 to TRBJ2-2; D is uncertain. With 6 bases removed from V and 4 bases from J, the gap between germline ends came to 18 bases. CDR3 length: 16 amino acids. The CDR3 nucleotides are TGTGCCAGCAGCCTCGCCGGCGAGATCACCACCGGGGAGCTGTTTTTT. This translates into CASSLAGEITTGELFF.

This chain connects TRBV29-1 to TRBJ2-5; D is ambiguous. The CDR3 totals 15 residues. V shed 0 bases and J shed 10 bases, with 21 bases lying between them. Germline CDR1 and CDR2: SQVTM and ANQGSEA. The CDR3 coding sequence is TGCAGCGTTGAAGATCGATCGTTCCCACAGATGTTCCAGTACTTC. It encodes CSVEDRSFPQMFQYF.

The chain uses TRBV27 and TRBJ2-3, with a possible D match to TRBD1 (6 bases). The CDR3 runs to 15 residues. Trimming removed 3 bases from V and 0 bases from J, with 10 bases in between. Germline CDR1 and CDR2: MNHEY and SMNVEV (reference sequence). The CDR3 bases are TGTGCCAGCAGTTTTTGGACAGAGAGCACAGATACGCAGTATTTT. Its translation: CASSFWTESTDTQYF.

The genes are TRBV27 and TRBJ2-7, with D possibly being TRBD1 (6 bases). Per germline, CDR1 MNHEY and CDR2 SMNVEV (reference sequence). The length of the CDR3 is 13 residues. V lost 2 bases to trimming and J lost 10 bases, with 15 bases between them. CDR3 loop: CASSLGQGMGQYF. CDR3 sequence (DNA): TGTGCCAGCAGTTTAGGCCAGGGGATGGGCCAGTACTTC.

The CDR3 DNA reads as TGTGCCAGCAGCTTGGCCGCGGGAGGTCTCTACAATGAGCAGTTCTTC. This gives the protein CASSLAAGGLYNEQFF. The chain couples TRBV5-6 to TRBJ2-1, with 8 bases lining up with TRBD2. The V and J ends lost 0 bases and 3 bases, in that order; junction bases with no gene match: 5. The CDR3 runs 16 residues. Germline V CDR1 and CDR2: SGHDT, YYEEEE.

J is TRBJ2-7 and V is TRBV28; 10 bases are a match to TRBD2. CDR1 MDHEN and CDR2 SYDVKM come from the germline V gene. V lost 4 bases, J lost 2 bases, and 17 bases stayed unmatched. The CDR3 covers 19 residues. Written as DNA, the CDR3 is TGTGCCAGCAGTTCACTTTTAGAGCGGGAGGGCCTTAGAACCTACGAGCAGTACTTC. Protein product: CASSSLLEREGLRTYEQYF.